These 18 T cell receptor beta chains were all obtained from the same sample, sequenced in a study of neurological immune-mediated disorders. TCRdb redid the calling of the 5' RACE reads with MiXCR, one entry per CDR3 protein. Of about 53,000 distinct CDR3 sequences listed, over 15% are singletons. Sample: PBMCs. All receptors derive from a man aged 60 to 69 in good health.

The sample holds many counts of this clonotype. V usage is TRBV5-1 and J usage is TRBJ2-7; the match to TRBD1 covers 7 bases. The CDR3 consists of 14 residues. Germline CDR1 SGHRS, CDR2 YFSETQ. The V gene end was trimmed by 0 bases and the J gene end by 4 bases; junction bases not matched to a gene: 4. CDR3 sequence (DNA): TGCGCCAGCAGCTTGGGACAGGGTCTTTACGAGCAGTACTTC. Its translation: CASSLGQGLYEQYF.

In this sample, this clonotype turned up many times. The chain combines TRBV28 with TRBJ2-1, with D maybe TRBD2 (5 bases). The CDR3 length is 13 residues. From germline, CDR1 is MDHEN and CDR2 SYDVKM. The V gene lost 5 bases and the J gene lost 5 bases, with 10 bases spanning the gap. CDR3 amino acids: CASSPRRHNEQFF. In DNA form, the CDR3 reads TGTGCCAGCAGTCCGAGGAGGCACAATGAGCAGTTCTTC. Complete variable domain (other parts from reference TRBV28 and TRBJ2-1): DVKVTQSSRYLVKRTGEKVFLECVQDMDHENMFWYRQDPGLGLRLIYFSYDVKMKEKGDIPEGYSVSREKKERFSLILESASTNQTSMYLCASSPRRHNEQFFGPGTRLTVL.

This clonotype appeared many times. The rearrangement uses TRBV12-3 or TRBV12-4 and TRBJ2-7, with no clear D. V dropped 2 bases and J dropped 2 bases, with 10 bases sitting between them. The length of the CDR3 is 14 residues. The CDR3 loop is CASSLKPAPYEQYF. The CDR3 DNA reads TGTGCCAGCAGTTTAAAACCGGCCCCCTACGAGCAGTACTTC.

The chain carries TRBV5-1 and TRBJ2-1; 10 bases map to TRBD2. The J segment lost 9 bases and the V segment lost 6 bases, leaving 9 bases of the junction unmatched. The length of the CDR3 is 14 residues. Germline CDR1 is SGHRS and CDR2 is YFSETQ. This chain's CDR3 is CASKRLAGEVEQFF. The CDR3 DNA reads as TGCGCCAGCAAGCGGCTAGCGGGAGAAGTTGAGCAGTTCTTC. Supplemented by reference TRBV5-1 and TRBJ2-1, the full variable domain reads KAGVTQTPRYLIKTRGQQVTLSCSPISGHRSVSWYQQTPGQGLQFLFEYFSETQRNKGNFPGRFSGRQFSNSRSEMNVSTLELGDSALYLCASKRLAGEVEQFFGPGTRLTVL.

The chain couples TRBV9 to TRBJ1-1, with D tentatively TRBD1 (5 bases). Trimming stripped 0 bases from V and 1 base from J, with 13 bases between. Germline lookup yields CDR1 SGDLS and CDR2 YYNGEE. This CDR3 has 16 amino acids. The CDR3 DNA reads TGTGCCAGCAGCGTAGGGGGGTACGAGGAGAACACTGAAGCTTTCTTT. Translating gives CASSVGGYEENTEAFF. The full variable domain, its missing parts supplied by reference TRBV9 and TRBJ1-1, is DSGVTQTPKHLITATGQRVTLRCSPRSGDLSVYWYQQSLDQGLQFLIQYYNGEERAKGNILERFSAQQFPDLHSELNLSSLELGDSALYFCASSVGGYEENTEAFFGQGTRLTVV.

This clonotype was counted ten times or more. This chain links TRBV28 with TRBJ2-2, with D unresolved. V was clipped by 6 bases and J by 3 bases, with 8 bases between them. The length of the CDR3 is 13 residues. Looked up from germline, CDR1 is MDHEN and CDR2 is SYDVKM. The CDR3 protein is CASRGLDTGELFF. CDR3 coding DNA: TGTGCCAGCAGGGGTTTGGACACCGGGGAGCTGTTTTTT.

This clonotype was counted ten times or more. The V gene is TRBV11-2, the J gene TRBJ2-5; D not certain. The CDR3 loop spans 12 amino acids. The germline V gene encodes CDR1 SGHAT and CDR2 FQNNGV. The V gene lost 8 bases and the J gene lost 1 base, with 8 bases spanning the gap. The CDR3 sequence is CASGVGQETQYF. DNA for the CDR3: TGTGCCAGCGGGGTCGGCCAAGAGACCCAGTACTTC.

V usage is TRBV7-8 and J usage is TRBJ2-7; TRBD1 aligns across 7 bases. This CDR3 is 14 amino acids long. V dropped 5 bases and J dropped 3; count of bases not matched to a gene: 7. Germline V lookup: CDR1 SGHVS, CDR2 FQNEAQ. CDR3 residues: CASSARTGDYEQYF. In DNA, the CDR3 is TGTGCCAGCAGCGCTAGGACAGGAGACTACGAGCAGTACTTC.

This clonotype appeared many times. J is TRBJ2-1 and V is TRBV28, with 10 bases that match TRBD2. V dropped 5 bases and J dropped 1; count of bases not matched to a gene: 5. Per the germline V gene, CDR1 is MDHEN and CDR2 is SYDVKM. The CDR3 has 16 amino acids. CDR3 nucleotides: TGTGCCAGCAGTCCTCTTAGCGGGGGGTCCTACAATGAGCAGTTCTTC. Translating it yields CASSPLSGGSYNEQFF.

This clonotype was observed at least ten times. CDR3 in amino acids: CASSFSSWETQYF. CDR3 bases: TGTGCCAGCAGTTTTTCCAGTTGGGAGACCCAGTACTTC. The V and J genes are TRBV28 and TRBJ2-5; D uncertain. Germline V gene sequence: CDR1 MDHEN, CDR2 SYDVKM. The CDR3 is 13 residues long. Trimming shortened V by 3 bases and J by 5 bases, and 10 bases separated the two germline ends.

V and J are TRBV6-1 and TRBJ2-5; D might be TRBD1 (6 bases). The germline gives CDR1 MNHNS, CDR2 SASEGT. The CDR3 extends over 13 amino acids. V was clipped by 4 bases and J by 3 bases, with 9 bases between them. The CDR3, as DNA: TGTGCCAGCAGTGGGTACAGGGAAGAGACCCAGTACTTC. Protein: CASSGYREETQYF.

This clonotype was picked up many times. The V call is TRBV4-1, the J call TRBJ1-5; D remains unclear. The germline V gene has CDR1 MGHRA and CDR2 YSYEKL. With 0 bases removed from V and 0 bases from J, the gap between germline ends came to 6 bases. The CDR3 consists of 15 residues. CDR3 bases: TGCGCCAGCAGCCAAGACCTAGATAGCAATCAGCCCCAGCATTTT. Its translation: CASSQDLDSNQPQHF.

The table lists this clonotype with many counts. The genes are TRBV20-1 and TRBJ1-1; TRBD1 might be the D (5 bases). The germline V and J ends were trimmed by 1 base and 5 bases, with 14 bases remaining between them. CDR1 is DFQATT and CDR2 is SNEGSKA in the germline V gene (reference sequence). The CDR3 is 14 amino acids. The CDR3: CSARVGGRSTEAFF. The CDR3, as DNA: TGCAGTGCTAGAGTCGGGGGAAGGAGTACTGAAGCTTTCTTT.

This clonotype was observed many times. The rearrangement uses TRBV18 and TRBJ2-7, with D possibly TRBD2 on 5 matching bases. The V and J ends lost 2 bases and 6 bases respectively, with 14 bases between them. Germline CDR1 and CDR2: KGHSH and LQKENI. CDR3 length equals 14 residues. The CDR3 DNA sequence: TGTGCCAGCTCACCATTTAGGGTTGGGAGCGAGCAGTACTTC. Its translation: CASSPFRVGSEQYF.

This clonotype was counted at least ten times. V is TRBV5-1 and J is TRBJ2-5; 12 bases are shared with TRBD1. Germline CDR1 is SGHRS and CDR2 is YFSETQ. The CDR3 is 16 amino acids. Losses at the gene ends were 2 bases for V and 5 bases for J; bases not matched to a gene: 7. The CDR3 DNA is TGCGCCAGCAGCTTCCGGGACAGGGGGCGTGCTGAGACCCAGTACTTC. It translates to CASSFRDRGRAETQYF.

This clonotype was seen ten or more times. The chain combines TRBV25-1 with TRBJ1-6; D uncertain. CDR3 length equals 13 residues. Germline V gene lookup returns CDR1 MGHDK and CDR2 SYGVNS. V lost 5 bases to trimming and J lost 7 bases, with 9 bases between them. Here the CDR3 DNA reads TGTGCCAGCAGTAATGGGCGCAATTCACCCCTCCACTTT. Amino acids: CASSNGRNSPLHF.

This clonotype was seen many times. This chain's CDR3 is CASSQRPTRGNTGELFF. CDR3 bases: TGTGCCAGCAGCCAAAGGCCGACTAGGGGGAACACCGGGGAGCTGTTTTTT. The chain links TRBV7-2 to TRBJ2-2, with D perhaps TRBD2 (6 bases). V gave up 5 bases and J gave up 1 base, with 17 bases separating them. The CDR3 is 17 amino acids. Germline V gene sequence: CDR1 SGHTA, CDR2 FQGNSA.

At least ten counts were recorded for this clonotype. The chain uses TRBV7-2 and TRBJ2-6; 9 positions match TRBD2. Losses at the gene ends were 5 bases for V and 10 bases for J; bases not matched to a gene: 6. The CDR3 extends over 14 amino acids. Germline V gene sequence: CDR1 SGHTA, CDR2 FQGNSA. The CDR3 loop reads CASSQSAGGNVLTF. The DNA of the CDR3 is TGTGCCAGCAGCCAGTCAGCGGGGGGAAACGTCCTGACTTTC.